This T cell receptor (beta chain) is drawn from a study of identical twins. Findings and limits, study-wide: Abundant cord blood beta clonotypes carried fewer insertions; memory repertoires showed none. Some out-of-frame alpha sequences were shared by twins, and these showed excess low generation probability.

The V gene end was trimmed by 5 bases and the J gene end by 1 base; junction bases not matched to a gene: 4. CDR1 is WSHSY and CDR2 is SAAADI in the germline V gene. This CDR3 has 15 amino acids. A word on this clonotype: The antigen is not known.

Template switching (which added a universal primer site) was used, and cDNA carried unique molecular identifiers. TCRdb ran MiXCR on the 5' RACE reads and lists one entry per CDR3 protein. The sample lists 450,000 or so distinct CDR3 sequences; approximately 15% were seen once. This sample also appeared in a second study, on yellow fever vaccine responses in identical twins.

The specimen was CD4+ T cells sorted from blood. The J gene is TRBJ2-3, the V gene TRBV10-2, with TRBD2 identical over 9 bases. The receptor's source is a young woman in good health. The CDR3 is CASSRREGGTDTQYF. The CDR3 bases are TGCGCCAGCAGTAGGCGGGAGGGCGGCACAGATACGCAGTATTTT.